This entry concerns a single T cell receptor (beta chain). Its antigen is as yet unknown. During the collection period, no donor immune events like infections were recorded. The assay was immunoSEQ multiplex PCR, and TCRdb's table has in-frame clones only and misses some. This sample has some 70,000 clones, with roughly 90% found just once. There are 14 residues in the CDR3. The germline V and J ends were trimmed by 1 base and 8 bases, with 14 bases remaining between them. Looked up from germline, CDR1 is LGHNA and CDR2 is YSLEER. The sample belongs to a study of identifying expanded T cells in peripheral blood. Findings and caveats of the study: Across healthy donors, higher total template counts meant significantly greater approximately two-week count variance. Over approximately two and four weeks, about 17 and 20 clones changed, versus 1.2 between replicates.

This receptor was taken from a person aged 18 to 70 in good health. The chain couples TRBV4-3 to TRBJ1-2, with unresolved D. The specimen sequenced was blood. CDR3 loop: CASSQAGWEEGYTF. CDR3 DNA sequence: TGCGCCAGCAGCCAAGCCGGATGGGAGGAGGGCTACACCTTC.